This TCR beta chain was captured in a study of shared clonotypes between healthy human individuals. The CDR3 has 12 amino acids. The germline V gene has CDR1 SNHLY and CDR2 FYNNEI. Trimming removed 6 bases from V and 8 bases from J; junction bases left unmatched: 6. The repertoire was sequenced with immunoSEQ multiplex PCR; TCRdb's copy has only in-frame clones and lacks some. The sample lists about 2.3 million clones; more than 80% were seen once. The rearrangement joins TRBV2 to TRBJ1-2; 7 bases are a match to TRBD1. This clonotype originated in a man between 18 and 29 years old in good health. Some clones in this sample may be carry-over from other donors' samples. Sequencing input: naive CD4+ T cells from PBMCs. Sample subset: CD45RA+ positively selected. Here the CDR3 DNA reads TGTGCCAGCAGGAGGACAGGCCAAGGCTACACCTTC. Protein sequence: CASRRTGQGYTF.